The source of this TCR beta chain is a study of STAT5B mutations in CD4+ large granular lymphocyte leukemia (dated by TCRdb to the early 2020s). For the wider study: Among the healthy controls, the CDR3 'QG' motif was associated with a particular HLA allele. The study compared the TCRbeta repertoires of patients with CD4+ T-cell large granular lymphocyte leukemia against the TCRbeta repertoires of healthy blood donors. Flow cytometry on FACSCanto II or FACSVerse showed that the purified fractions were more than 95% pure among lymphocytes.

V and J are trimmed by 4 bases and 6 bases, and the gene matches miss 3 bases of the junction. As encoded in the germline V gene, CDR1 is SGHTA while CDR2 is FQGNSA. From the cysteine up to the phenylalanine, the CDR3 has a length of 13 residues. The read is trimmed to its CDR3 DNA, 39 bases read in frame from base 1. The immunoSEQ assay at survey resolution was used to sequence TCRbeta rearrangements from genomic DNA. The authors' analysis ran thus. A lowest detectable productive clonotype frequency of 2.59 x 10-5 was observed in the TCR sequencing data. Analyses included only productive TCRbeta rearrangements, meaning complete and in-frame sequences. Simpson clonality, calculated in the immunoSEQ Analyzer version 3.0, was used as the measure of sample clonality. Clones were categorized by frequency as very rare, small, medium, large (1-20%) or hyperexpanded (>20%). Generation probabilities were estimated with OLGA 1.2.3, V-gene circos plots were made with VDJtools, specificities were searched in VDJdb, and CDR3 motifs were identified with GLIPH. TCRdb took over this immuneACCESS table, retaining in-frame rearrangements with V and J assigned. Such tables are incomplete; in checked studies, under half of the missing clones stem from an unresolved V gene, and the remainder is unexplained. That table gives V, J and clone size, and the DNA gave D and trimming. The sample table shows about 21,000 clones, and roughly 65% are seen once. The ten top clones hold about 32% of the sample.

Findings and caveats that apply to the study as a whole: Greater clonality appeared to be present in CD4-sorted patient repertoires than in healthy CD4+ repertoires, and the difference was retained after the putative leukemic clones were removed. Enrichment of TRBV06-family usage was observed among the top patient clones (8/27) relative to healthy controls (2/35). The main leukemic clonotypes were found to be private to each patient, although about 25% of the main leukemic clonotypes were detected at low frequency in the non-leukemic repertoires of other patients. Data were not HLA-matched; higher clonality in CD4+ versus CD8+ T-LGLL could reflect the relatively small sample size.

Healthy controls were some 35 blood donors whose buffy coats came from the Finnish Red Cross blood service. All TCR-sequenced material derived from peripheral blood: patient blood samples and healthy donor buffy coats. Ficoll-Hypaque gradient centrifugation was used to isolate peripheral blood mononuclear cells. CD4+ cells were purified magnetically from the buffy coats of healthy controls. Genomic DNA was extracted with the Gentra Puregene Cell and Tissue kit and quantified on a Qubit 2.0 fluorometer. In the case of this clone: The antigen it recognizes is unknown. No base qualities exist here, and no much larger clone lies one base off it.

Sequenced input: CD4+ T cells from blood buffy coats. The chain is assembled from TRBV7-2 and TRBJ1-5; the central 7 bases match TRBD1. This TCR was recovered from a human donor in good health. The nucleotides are TGTGCCAGCAGCTCCACAGGGGCTCAGCCCCAGCATTTT. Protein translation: CASSSTGAQPQHF.